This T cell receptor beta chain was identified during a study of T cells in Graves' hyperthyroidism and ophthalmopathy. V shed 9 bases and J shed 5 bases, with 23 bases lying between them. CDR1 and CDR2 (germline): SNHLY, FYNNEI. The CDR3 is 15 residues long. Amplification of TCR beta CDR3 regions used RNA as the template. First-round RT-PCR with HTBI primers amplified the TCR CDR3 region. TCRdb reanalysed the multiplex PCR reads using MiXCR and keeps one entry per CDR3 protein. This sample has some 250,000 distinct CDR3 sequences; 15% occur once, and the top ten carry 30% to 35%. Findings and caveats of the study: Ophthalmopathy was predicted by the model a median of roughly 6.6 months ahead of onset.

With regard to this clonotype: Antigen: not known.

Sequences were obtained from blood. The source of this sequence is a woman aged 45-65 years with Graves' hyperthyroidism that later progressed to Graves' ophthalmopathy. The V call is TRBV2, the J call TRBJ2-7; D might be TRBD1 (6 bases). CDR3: CASRGLDTIYDEQYF. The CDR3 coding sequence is TGTGCCAGTAGGGGGTTGGACACAATATATGACGAGCAGTACTTC.